This paragraph reports one T cell receptor beta chain. Donors needed at least one pre-ART PBMC sample plus at least two post-ART samples. This record comes from a study of long-term antiretroviral therapy in people with HIV. CDR1 and CDR2 from the germline V gene are MGHDK and SYGVNS. The V and J ends lost 5 bases and 4 bases, in that order; junction bases with no gene match: 11. The CDR3 runs to 16 residues. immunoSEQ v3.0 was run at survey level. Some clones are missing from TCRdb's copy, which holds only in-frame ones; the method was immunoSEQ multiplex PCR. Seen here are tens of thousands of clones, around nine tenths observed once, and the top ten hold around 6.8%.

The source of this sequence is a man aged 50 to 60 with HIV. The chain recombines TRBV25-1 with TRBJ2-7; 10 bases agree with TRBD2. The material was unsorted PBMCs, obtained about 5 years before starting antiretroviral therapy. This CDR3 reads CASSPRTTSGPYEQYF. For the CDR3, the DNA is TGTGCCAGCAGTCCACGGACGACTAGCGGGCCTTACGAGCAGTACTTC.